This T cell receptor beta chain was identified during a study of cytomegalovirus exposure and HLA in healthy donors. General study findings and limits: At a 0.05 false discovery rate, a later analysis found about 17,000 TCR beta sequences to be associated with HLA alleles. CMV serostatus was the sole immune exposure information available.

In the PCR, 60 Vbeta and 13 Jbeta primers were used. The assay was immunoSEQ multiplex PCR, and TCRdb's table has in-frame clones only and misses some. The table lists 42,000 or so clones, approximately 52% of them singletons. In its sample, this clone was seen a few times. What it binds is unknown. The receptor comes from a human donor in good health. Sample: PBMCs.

The CDR3 is CASSQHGNTIYF. The CDR3, as DNA: TGCGCCAGCAGCCAACATGGAAACACCATATATTTT. The genes are TRBV4-3 and TRBJ1-3; no clear D gene. Germline assignment: CDR1 LGHNA and CDR2 YSLEER. The V and J ends lost 2 bases and 3 bases respectively, with 2 bases between them. The CDR3 covers 12 residues.